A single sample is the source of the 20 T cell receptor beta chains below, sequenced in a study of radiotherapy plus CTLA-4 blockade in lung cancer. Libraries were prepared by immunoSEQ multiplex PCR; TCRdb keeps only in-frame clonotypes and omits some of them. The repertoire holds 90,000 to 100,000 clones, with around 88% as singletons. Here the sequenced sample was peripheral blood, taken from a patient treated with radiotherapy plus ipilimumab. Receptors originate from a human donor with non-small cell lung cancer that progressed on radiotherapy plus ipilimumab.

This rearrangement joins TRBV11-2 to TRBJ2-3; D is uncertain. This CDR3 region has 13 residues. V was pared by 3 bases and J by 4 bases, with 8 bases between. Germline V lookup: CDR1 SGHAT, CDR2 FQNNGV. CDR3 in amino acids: CASSFSVADTQYF. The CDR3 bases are TGTGCCAGCAGCTTTTCGGTCGCAGATACGCAGTATTTT.

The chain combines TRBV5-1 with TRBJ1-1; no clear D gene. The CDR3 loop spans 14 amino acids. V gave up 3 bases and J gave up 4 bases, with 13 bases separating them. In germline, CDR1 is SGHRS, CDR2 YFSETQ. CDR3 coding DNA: TGCGCCAGCAGCTCCCTAGCCAAGGGCACTGAAGCTTTCTTT. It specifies CASSSLAKGTEAFF.

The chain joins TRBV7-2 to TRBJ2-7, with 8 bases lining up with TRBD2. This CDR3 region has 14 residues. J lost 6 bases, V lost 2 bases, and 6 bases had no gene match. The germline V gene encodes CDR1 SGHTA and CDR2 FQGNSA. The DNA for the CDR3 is TGTGCCAGCAGCTTACTCGGGAGGGCCTTCGAGCAGTACTTC. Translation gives CASSLLGRAFEQYF.

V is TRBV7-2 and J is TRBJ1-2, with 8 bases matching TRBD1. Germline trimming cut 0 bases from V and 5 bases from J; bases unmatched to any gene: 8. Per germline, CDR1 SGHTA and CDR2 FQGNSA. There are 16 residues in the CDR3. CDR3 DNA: TGTGCCAGCAGCTTAGCGGACAGGGCGCCATTTTATGGCTACACCTTC. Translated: CASSLADRAPFYGYTF.

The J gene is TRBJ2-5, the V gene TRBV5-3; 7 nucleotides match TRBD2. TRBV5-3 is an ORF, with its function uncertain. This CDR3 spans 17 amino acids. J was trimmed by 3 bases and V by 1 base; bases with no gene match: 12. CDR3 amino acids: CARSLSEGGRAEETQYF. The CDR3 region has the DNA TGTGCCAGAAGCTTGTCCGAGGGCGGGAGAGCGGAAGAGACCCAGTACTTC.

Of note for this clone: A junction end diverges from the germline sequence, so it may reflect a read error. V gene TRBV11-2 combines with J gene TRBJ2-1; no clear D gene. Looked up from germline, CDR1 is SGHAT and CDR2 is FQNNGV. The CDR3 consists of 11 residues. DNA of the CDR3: TGTGCCAGCAGCTCCCACAATGAGCAGTTCTTC. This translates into CASSSHNEQFF.

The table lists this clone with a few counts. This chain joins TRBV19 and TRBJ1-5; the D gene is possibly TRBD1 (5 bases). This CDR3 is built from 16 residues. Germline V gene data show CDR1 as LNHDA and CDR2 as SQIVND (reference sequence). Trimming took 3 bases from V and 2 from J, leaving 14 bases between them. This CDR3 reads CASSIFGARGNQPQHF. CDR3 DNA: TGTGCCAGTAGTATCTTCGGGGCGAGGGGCAATCAGCCCCAGCATTTT. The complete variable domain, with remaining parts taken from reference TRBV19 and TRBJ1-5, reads DGGITQSPKYLFRKEGQNVTLSCEQNLNHDAMYWYRQDPGQGLRLIYYSQIVNDFQKGDIAEGYSVSREKKESFPLTVTSAQKNPTAFYLCASSIFGARGNQPQHFGDGTRLSIL.

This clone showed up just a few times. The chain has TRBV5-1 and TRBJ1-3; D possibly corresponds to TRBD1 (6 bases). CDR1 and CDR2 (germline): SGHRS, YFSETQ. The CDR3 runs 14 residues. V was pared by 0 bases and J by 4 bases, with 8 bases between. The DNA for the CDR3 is TGCGCCAGCAGCTTGGTTCAGGGGGGAAACACCATATATTTT. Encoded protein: CASSLVQGGNTIYF.

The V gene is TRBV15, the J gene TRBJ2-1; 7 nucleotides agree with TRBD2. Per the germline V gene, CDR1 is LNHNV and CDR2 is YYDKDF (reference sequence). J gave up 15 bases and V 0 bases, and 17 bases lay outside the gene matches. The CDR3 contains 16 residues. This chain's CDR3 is CATSRDTPRGRAVWFF. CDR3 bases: TGTGCCACCAGCAGAGATACGCCTCGAGGGAGGGCCGTCTGGTTCTTC.

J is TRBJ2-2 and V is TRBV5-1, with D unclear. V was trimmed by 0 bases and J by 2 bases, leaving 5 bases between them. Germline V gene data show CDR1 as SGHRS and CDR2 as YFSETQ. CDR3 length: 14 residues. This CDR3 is CASSLGHNTGELFF. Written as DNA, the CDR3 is TGCGCCAGCAGCTTGGGGCACAACACCGGGGAGCTGTTTTTT.

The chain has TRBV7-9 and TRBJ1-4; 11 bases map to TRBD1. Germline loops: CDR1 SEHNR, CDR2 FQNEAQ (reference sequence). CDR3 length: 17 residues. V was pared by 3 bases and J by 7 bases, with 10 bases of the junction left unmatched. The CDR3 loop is CASSFTTRTGGSEKLFF. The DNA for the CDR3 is TGTGCCAGCAGCTTTACGACCCGGACAGGGGGCAGTGAAAAACTGTTTTTT.

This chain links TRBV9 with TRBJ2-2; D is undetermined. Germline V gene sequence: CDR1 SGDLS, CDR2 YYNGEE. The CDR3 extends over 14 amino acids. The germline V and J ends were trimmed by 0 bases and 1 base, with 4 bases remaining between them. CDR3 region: CASSVVGNTGELFF. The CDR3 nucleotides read TGTGCCAGCAGCGTAGTTGGGAACACCGGGGAGCTGTTTTTT. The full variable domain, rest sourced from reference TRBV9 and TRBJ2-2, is DSGVTQTPKHLITATGQRVTLRCSPRSGDLSVYWYQQSLDQGLQFLIQYYNGEERAKGNILERFSAQQFPDLHSELNLSSLELGDSALYFCASSVVGNTGELFFGEGSRLTVL.

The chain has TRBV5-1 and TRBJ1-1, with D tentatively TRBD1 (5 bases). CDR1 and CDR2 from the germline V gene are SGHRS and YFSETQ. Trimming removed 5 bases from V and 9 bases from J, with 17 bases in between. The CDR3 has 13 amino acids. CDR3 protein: CASRFVLTDKAFF. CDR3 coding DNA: TGCGCCAGCAGATTCGTCTTGACAGACAAAGCTTTCTTT.

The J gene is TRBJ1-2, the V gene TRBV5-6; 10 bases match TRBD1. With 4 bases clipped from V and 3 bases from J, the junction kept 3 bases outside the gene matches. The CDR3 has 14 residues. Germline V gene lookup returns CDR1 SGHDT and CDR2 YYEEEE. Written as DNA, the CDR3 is TGTGCCAGCAGCGGGGACAGGGGTTACTATGGCTACACCTTC. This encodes CASSGDRGYYGYTF.

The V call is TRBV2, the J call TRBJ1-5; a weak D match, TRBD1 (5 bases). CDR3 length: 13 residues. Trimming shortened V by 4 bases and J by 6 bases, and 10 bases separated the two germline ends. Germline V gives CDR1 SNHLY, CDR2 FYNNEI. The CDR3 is CASSVQGIQPQHF. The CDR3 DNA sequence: TGTGCCAGCAGTGTTCAGGGAATTCAGCCCCAGCATTTT.

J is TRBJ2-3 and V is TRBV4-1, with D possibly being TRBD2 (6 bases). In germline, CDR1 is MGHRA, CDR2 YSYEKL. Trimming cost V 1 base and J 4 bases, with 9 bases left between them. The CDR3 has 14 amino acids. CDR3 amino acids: CASSQAPSADTQYF. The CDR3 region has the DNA TGCGCCAGCAGCCAAGCCCCTAGCGCAGATACGCAGTATTTT.

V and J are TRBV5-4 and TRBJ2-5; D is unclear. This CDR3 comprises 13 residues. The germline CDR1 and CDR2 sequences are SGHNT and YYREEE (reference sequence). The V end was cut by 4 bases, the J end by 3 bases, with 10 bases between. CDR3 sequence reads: CASSRSEKETQYF. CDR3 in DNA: TGTGCCAGCAGCAGGAGCGAAAAAGAGACCCAGTACTTC. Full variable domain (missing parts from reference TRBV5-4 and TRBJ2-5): ETGVTQSPTHLIKTRGQQVTLRCSSQSGHNTVSWYQQALGQGPQFIFQYYREEENGRGNFPPRFSGLQFPNYSSELNVNALELDDSALYLCASSRSEKETQYFGPGTRLLVL.

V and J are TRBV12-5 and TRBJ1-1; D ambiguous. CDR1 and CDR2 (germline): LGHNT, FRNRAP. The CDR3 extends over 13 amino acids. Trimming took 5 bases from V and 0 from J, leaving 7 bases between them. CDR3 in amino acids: CASGPLMNTEAFF. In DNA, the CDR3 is TGTGCTAGTGGTCCCTTGATGAACACTGAAGCTTTCTTT.

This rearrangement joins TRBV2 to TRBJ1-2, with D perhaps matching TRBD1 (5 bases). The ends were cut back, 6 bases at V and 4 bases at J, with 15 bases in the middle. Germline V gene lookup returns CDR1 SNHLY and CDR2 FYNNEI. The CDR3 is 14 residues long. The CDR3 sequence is CASSHRSQGYGYTF. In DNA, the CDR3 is TGTGCCAGCAGCCACAGGTCCCAAGGCTATGGCTACACCTTC.

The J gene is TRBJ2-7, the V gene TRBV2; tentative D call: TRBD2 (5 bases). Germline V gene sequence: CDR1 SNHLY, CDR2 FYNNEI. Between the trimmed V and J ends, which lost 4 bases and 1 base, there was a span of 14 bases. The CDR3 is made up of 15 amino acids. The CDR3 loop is CASSVGVGSSYEQYF. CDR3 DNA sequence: TGTGCCAGCAGTGTTGGGGTAGGGAGTTCCTACGAGCAGTACTTC.